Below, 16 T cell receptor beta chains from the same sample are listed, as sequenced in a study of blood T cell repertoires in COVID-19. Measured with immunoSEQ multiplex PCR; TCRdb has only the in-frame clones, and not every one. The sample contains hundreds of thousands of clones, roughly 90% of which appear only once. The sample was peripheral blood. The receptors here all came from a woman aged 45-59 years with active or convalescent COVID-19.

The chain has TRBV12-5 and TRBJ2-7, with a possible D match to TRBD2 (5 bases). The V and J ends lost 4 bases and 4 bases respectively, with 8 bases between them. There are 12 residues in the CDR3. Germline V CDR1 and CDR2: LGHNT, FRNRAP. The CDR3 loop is CASGYGDYEQYF. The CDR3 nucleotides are TGTGCTAGTGGTTACGGGGATTACGAGCAGTACTTC. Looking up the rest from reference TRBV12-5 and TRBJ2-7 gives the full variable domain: DARVTQTPRHKVTEMGQEVTMRCQPILGHNTVFWYRQTMMQGLELLAYFRNRAPLDDSGMPKDRFSAEMPDATLATLKIQPSEPRDSAVYFCASGYGDYEQYFGPGTRLTVT.

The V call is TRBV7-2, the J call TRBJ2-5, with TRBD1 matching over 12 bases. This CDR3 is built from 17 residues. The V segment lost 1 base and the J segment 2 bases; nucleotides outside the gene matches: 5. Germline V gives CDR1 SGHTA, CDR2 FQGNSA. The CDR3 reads CASSLGGQGAIQETQYF. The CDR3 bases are TGTGCCAGCAGCTTAGGGGGACAGGGGGCTATTCAAGAGACCCAGTACTTC.

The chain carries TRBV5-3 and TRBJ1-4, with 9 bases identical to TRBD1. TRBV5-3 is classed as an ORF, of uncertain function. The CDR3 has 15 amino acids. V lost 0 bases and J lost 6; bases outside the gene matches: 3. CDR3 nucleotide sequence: TGTGCCAGAAGCTTGGGGGACAGGGACGATGAAAAACTGTTTTTT. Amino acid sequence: CARSLGDRDDEKLFF.

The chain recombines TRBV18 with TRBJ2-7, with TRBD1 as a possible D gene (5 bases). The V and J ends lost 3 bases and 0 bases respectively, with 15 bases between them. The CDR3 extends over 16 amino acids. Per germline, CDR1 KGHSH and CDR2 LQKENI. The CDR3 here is CASSPRETENSYEQYF. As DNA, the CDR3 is TGTGCCAGCTCACCTCGCGAGACAGAAAACTCCTACGAGCAGTACTTC. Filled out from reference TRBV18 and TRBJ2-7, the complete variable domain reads NAGVMQNPRHLVRRRGQEARLRCSPMKGHSHVYWYRQLPEEGLKFMVYLQKENIIDESGMPKERFSAEFPKEGPSILRIQQVVRGDSAAYFCASSPRETENSYEQYFGPGTRLTVT.

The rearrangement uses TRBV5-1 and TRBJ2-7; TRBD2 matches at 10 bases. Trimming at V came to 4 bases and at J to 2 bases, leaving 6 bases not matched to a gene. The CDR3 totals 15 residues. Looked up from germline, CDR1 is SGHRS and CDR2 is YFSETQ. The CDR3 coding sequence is TGCGCCAGCAGCCCAGGACTAGCGGTCACCTACGAGCAGTACTTC. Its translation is CASSPGLAVTYEQYF.

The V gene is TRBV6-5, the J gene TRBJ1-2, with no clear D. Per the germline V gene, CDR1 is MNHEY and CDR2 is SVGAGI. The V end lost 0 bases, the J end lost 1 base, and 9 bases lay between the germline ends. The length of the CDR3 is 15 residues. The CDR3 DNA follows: TGTGCCAGCAGTTACTCGCCAAACAATAACTATGGCTACACCTTC. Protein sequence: CASSYSPNNNYGYTF.

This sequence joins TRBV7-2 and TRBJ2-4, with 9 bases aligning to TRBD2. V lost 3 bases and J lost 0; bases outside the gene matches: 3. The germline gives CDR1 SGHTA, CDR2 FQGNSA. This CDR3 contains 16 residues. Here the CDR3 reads CASSLTSGIAKNIQYF. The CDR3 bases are TGTGCCAGCAGCTTGACTAGCGGCATAGCCAAAAACATTCAGTACTTC.

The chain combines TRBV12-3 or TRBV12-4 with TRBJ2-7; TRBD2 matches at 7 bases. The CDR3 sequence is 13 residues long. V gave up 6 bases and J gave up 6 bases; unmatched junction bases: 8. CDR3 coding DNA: TGTGCCAGCAGGACCGGGACTACCGTCGAGCAGTACTTC. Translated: CASRTGTTVEQYF.

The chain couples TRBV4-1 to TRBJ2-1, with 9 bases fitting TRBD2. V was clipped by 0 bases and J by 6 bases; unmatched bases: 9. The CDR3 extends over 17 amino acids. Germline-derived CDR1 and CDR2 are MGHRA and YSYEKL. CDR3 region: CASSQDLAGGPFNEQFF. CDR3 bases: TGCGCCAGCAGCCAAGATCTTGCGGGAGGGCCCTTCAATGAGCAGTTCTTC.

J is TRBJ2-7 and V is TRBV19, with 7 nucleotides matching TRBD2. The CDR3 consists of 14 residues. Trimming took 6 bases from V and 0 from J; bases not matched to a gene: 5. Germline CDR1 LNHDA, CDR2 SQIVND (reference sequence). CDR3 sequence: CASRSSGASYEQYF. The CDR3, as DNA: TGTGCCAGTAGGTCGAGCGGGGCCTCCTACGAGCAGTACTTC.

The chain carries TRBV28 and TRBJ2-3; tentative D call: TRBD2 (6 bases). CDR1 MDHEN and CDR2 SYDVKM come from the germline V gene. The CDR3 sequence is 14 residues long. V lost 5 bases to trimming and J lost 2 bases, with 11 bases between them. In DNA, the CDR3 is TGTGCCAGCAGTCTTCGGGAGTTCACAGATACGCAGTATTTT. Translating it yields CASSLREFTDTQYF.

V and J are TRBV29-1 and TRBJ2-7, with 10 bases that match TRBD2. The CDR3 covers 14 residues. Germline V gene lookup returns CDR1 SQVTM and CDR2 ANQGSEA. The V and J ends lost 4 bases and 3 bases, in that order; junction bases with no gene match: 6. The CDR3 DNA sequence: TGCAGCGTTGTATATAGCGGGAGGTTCTACGAGCAGTACTTC. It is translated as CSVVYSGRFYEQYF.

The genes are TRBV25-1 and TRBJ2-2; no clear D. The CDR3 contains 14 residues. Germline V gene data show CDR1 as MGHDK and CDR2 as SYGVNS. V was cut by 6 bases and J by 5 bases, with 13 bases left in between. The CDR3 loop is CASRAPRSTGELFF. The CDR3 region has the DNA TGTGCCAGCAGGGCCCCCCGGAGTACCGGGGAGCTGTTTTTT.

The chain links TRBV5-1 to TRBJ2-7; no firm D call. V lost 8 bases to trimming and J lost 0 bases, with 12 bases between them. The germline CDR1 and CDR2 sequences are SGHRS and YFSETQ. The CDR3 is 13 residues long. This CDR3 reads CASNRGDSYEQYF. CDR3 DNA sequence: TGCGCCAGTAACCGCGGTGACTCCTACGAGCAGTACTTC.

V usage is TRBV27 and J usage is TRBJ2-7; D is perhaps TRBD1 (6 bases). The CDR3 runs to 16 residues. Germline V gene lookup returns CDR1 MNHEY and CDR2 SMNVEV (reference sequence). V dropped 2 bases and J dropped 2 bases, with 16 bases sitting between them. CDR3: CASSLGGLWGTYEQYF. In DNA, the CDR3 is TGTGCCAGCAGTTTAGGGGGCCTTTGGGGTACCTACGAGCAGTACTTC.

The CDR3 sequence is CASITTASGNTIYF. CDR3 bases: TGTGCCAGCATTACCACAGCCTCCGGAAACACCATATATTTT. The chain uses TRBV28 and TRBJ1-3; D unresolved. CDR3 size: 14 residues. V dropped 7 bases and J dropped 4 bases, with 14 bases sitting between them. Germline V gene lookup returns CDR1 MDHEN and CDR2 SYDVKM.